This entry describes one TCR beta chain. Its target antigen remains unknown. Per-base quality was not reported, and no clone a single base away is much larger than it. The data originate from a study of blood T cell repertoires in COVID-19 (dated by TCRdb to 2018 to 2020). Regarding the complete study: Samples covering the acute and convalescent phases of COVID-19 were provided by collaborators in the United States, Italy and Spain. Subjects who had been exposed to COVID-19, were actively infected with it, or had recovered from it provided the deeply sampled blood TCRbeta repertoires that made up the dataset. The material from the prospective study consisted of cDNA or gDNA derived from T cells, B-cell-depleted T cells, or PBMCs. Samples came from the ongoing ImmuneRACE study (first 160 participants) plus 1,254 subjects from 6 global collaborators. Where available, HLA class I and class II types were obtained from metadata supplied by the sample provider rather than from assay-based typing. Nearly every sample came with metadata listing a de-identified subject ID, COVID-19 status, age in years and sex. The repertoires were released in a freely available public database meant as a resource for research on the immune response to SARS-CoV-2.

CDR1 and CDR2, per the germline V gene, are SGHTA and FQGNSA. Trimming accounts for 6 bases at V and 3 bases at J, while the number of junction bases matched to no gene is 4. There are 14 amino acids in the CDR3, from cysteine to phenylalanine inclusive. Only the CDR3 portion is preserved as DNA: 42 bases, with reading frame beginning at the first base. TCRbeta CDR3 regions were amplified from genomic DNA by means of the immunoSEQ Assay, a bias-controlled multiplex PCR. For the original study's pipeline: The number of nucleated cells in each sample was estimated from the amplification of reference gene primers within the assay. To quantify the absolute abundance of each unique TCRbeta CDR3 rearrangement, sequence reads were collapsed and filtered. For each sample, productive Simpson clonality was calculated by taking the square root of Simpson's diversity index across productive rearrangements. The table comes from immuneACCESS by way of TCRdb, which keeps in-frame sequences with V and J called. Part of the clones is missing from these tables; in studies checked, under half for an unresolved V gene and the rest for unknown reasons. Clonal size and the V and J genes are those of that table, whereas D and trimming came from the DNA. Present in this sample are about 270,000 clones, 88% of which were seen just once. 2.5% to 3% of the sample is in the top ten clones.

Broad study findings and their caveats: The quantity of clinical and demographic metadata differed by source and by participant and was supplied without curation.

In the prospective study, participants were about 18 to 95 years old, resided in about two dozen geographic areas of the United States, and were enrolled through a virtual design. In the prospective study, participants were assigned to cohorts based on the clinical history participants reported in a screening survey and a study questionnaire. ImmuneRACE Cohort 3 recovered participants were defined by two consecutive negative NP/OP PCR tests, healthcare professional clearance, or symptom resolution. Each participant in the prospective study had whole blood, serum and a nasopharyngeal or oropharyngeal swab collected by mobile phlebotomists. Additional blood draws and questionnaires over an approximately two-month period could optionally be provided by prospective study participants. Before DNA extraction, blood samples from the prospective study were shipped at room temperature or frozen.

The sequenced material came from PBMCs or T cells enriched from blood (not recorded which). The receptor chain draws on TRBV7-2 and TRBJ2-5; 10 middle bases align to TRBD2. The sequence was collected from a woman aged 45 to 65 who had recovered from COVID-19. CDR3 sequence: CASSSGLAKETQYF. The base sequence is TGTGCCAGCAGTTCGGGACTAGCGAAAGAGACCCAGTACTTC. When the CDR3 is completed using the reference TRBV7-2 and TRBJ2-5 genes on either side, the full variable domain is GAGVSQSPSNKVTEKGKDVELRCDPISGHTALYWYRQSLGQGLEFLIYFQGNSAPDKSGLPSDRFSAERTGGSVSTLTIQRTQQEDSAVYLCASSSGLAKETQYFGPGTRLLVL.